The 21 T cell receptor beta chains below were found in one sample sequenced in a study of cytomegalovirus exposure and HLA in healthy donors. Assay used: immunoSEQ multiplex PCR; TCRdb lists only in-frame clones, some missing. The repertoire consists of approximately 100,000 clones, with approximately 93% occurring once and the leading ten covering about 1%. Specimen: PBMCs. The source is a woman aged 25 to 39 in good health and CMV-seropositive.

In DNA, the CDR3 is TGTGCCAGCAGCAGGGGGGCTGGCTACACCTTC. Its translation is CASSRGAGYTF. The chain links TRBV28 to TRBJ1-2, with 7 bases identical to TRBD1. J was trimmed by 7 bases and V by 6 bases; bases with no gene match: 2. The V gene's germline CDR1 is MDHEN and CDR2 SYDVKM. The CDR3 sequence is 11 residues long.

The gene calls are TRBV18 and TRBJ2-7, with D possibly TRBD2 on 5 matching bases. Germline-derived CDR1 and CDR2 are KGHSH and LQKENI. V dropped 6 bases and J dropped 6 bases, with 12 bases sitting between them. The CDR3 contains 12 residues. In DNA, the CDR3 is TGTGCCAGCTCTAGAGCGGTTTCCGAGCAGTACTTC. It encodes CASSRAVSEQYF.

V usage is TRBV5-4 and J usage is TRBJ2-3; 12 bases fit TRBD1. V shed 0 bases and J 1 base; nucleotides not matched to a gene: 9. Germline CDR1 reads SGHNT; CDR2 reads YYREEE (reference sequence). There are 19 residues in the CDR3. CDR3 sequence reads: CASSLAGTGGGSGTDTQYF. As DNA, the CDR3 is TGTGCCAGCAGCTTGGCCGGGACAGGGGGCGGGAGTGGCACAGATACGCAGTATTTT.

This chain connects TRBV6-1 to TRBJ1-2; possibly TRBD1 for D (6 bases). Per germline, CDR1 MNHNS and CDR2 SASEGT. Between the trimmed V and J ends, which lost 4 bases and 5 bases, there was a span of 23 bases. There are 17 residues in the CDR3. The CDR3 reads CASSARGWDTAAYGYTF. Here the CDR3 DNA reads TGTGCCAGCAGTGCCAGGGGTTGGGACACTGCGGCGTATGGCTACACCTTC.

V is TRBV7-8 and J is TRBJ1-1; 11 bases line up with TRBD1. This CDR3 has 17 residues. V was pared by 1 base and J by 0 bases, with 4 bases of the junction left unmatched. CDR1 SGHVS and CDR2 FQNEAQ come from the germline V gene. CDR3 sequence: CASSLVGTGGMNTEAFF. The CDR3 nucleotides read TGTGCCAGCAGCTTAGTTGGGACAGGGGGTATGAACACTGAAGCTTTCTTT.

The chain combines TRBV2 with TRBJ2-3; 7 bases are shared with TRBD2. CDR1 is SNHLY, CDR2 FYNNEI, per germline. This CDR3 region has 13 residues. After removal of 7 bases from V and 1 base from J, the junction contained 2 bases not matched to a gene. This CDR3 reads CASTAGGTDTQYF. In DNA, the CDR3 is TGTGCCAGCACGGCGGGGGGCACAGATACGCAGTATTTT.

This chain uses TRBV18 with TRBJ1-2; D ambiguous. V was pared by 3 bases and J by 3 bases, with 8 bases between. The germline CDR1 and CDR2 sequences are KGHSH and LQKENI. The CDR3 contains 13 residues. The CDR3 coding sequence is TGTGCCAGCTCACCCCTAGAAGACTATGGCTACACCTTC. Residues: CASSPLEDYGYTF.

This chain uses TRBV6-1 with TRBJ1-5; D may be TRBD1 (5 bases). The CDR3 has 16 amino acids. Germline V gene lookup returns CDR1 MNHNS and CDR2 SASEGT. V lost 2 bases, J lost 7 bases, and 18 bases lay in between. CDR3 protein: CASSENPSRGNQPQHF. The DNA of the CDR3 is TGTGCCAGCAGTGAAAACCCGTCCCGGGGGAACCAGCCCCAGCATTTT.

Here the CDR3 reads CASQRELGFAETQYF. The CDR3 DNA is TGTGCCAGCCAGCGGGAGTTGGGTTTTGCGGAGACCCAGTACTTC. The chain employs TRBV7-2 and TRBJ2-5, with 8 bases aligning to TRBD2. Germline lookup yields CDR1 SGHTA and CDR2 FQGNSA. The V and J ends lost 8 bases and 5 bases, in that order; junction bases with no gene match: 13. The CDR3 totals 15 residues.

The chain couples TRBV6-6 to TRBJ1-5; 7 nucleotides match TRBD1. V was clipped by 0 bases and J by 9 bases; unmatched bases: 11. Looked up from germline, CDR1 is MNHNY and CDR2 is SVGAGI (reference sequence). This CDR3 is built from 16 residues. The CDR3 sequence: CASSYSMTGKSGPQHF. As DNA, the CDR3 is TGTGCCAGCAGTTACTCGATGACAGGGAAGTCGGGGCCCCAGCATTTT.

The chain recombines TRBV7-2 with TRBJ2-1; 8 bases map to TRBD2. J gave up 6 bases and V 1 base, and 11 bases lay outside the gene matches. Germline-derived CDR1 and CDR2 are SGHTA and FQGNSA. This CDR3 comprises 17 residues. The CDR3 sequence: CASSLGWGGRTSNEQFF. The CDR3 DNA follows: TGTGCCAGCAGCTTAGGGTGGGGCGGGAGGACTTCCAATGAGCAGTTCTTC.

This chain connects TRBV5-1 to TRBJ2-5; TRBD1 matches 7 bases. The V gene's germline CDR1 is SGHRS and CDR2 YFSETQ. V shed 3 bases, J shed 4 bases, and the junction held 9 bases outside the gene matches. The CDR3 loop spans 15 amino acids. The CDR3 sequence: CASSYLQGMGETQYF. The CDR3 DNA is TGCGCCAGCAGCTACCTACAGGGGATGGGAGAGACCCAGTACTTC.

For this clone: Germline and junction disagree at one end, which may indicate a read error. The gene calls are TRBV5-1 and TRBJ2-7; TRBD2 matches at 7 bases. Per the germline V gene, CDR1 is SGHRS and CDR2 is YFSETQ. The CDR3 has 12 residues. The CDR3 protein is CASSKGTIEQYF. CDR3 sequence (DNA): TGTGCCAGCAGCAAAGGGACTATCGAGCAGTACTTC. Drawing the rest from reference TRBV5-1 and TRBJ2-7, the complete variable domain is KAGVTQTPRYLIKTRGQQVTLSCSPISGHRSVSWYQQTPGQGLQFLFEYFSETQRNKGNFPGRFSGRQFSNSRSEMNVSTLELGDSALYLCASSKGTIEQYFGPGTRLTVT.

The rearrangement joins TRBV10-3 to TRBJ2-1; 9 nucleotides match TRBD2. The CDR3 loop spans 15 amino acids. The ends lost 5 bases at V and 6 bases at J; junction bases unmatched: 8. Germline-derived CDR1 and CDR2 are ENHRY and SYGVKD. CDR3 coding DNA: TGTGCCATCAGTCCCGGCCTAGCGGGAATCAATGAGCAGTTCTTC. Amino acid sequence: CAISPGLAGINEQFF.

The V call is TRBV19, the J call TRBJ1-5; tentative D call: TRBD1 (6 bases). CDR3 size: 17 residues. Germline V gene data show CDR1 as LNHDA and CDR2 as SQIVND (reference sequence). The V and J ends lost 5 bases and 0 bases respectively, with 17 bases between them. CDR3 sequence: CASSAEQGTYSNQPQHF. CDR3 coding DNA: TGTGCCAGTAGTGCTGAACAGGGTACATATAGCAATCAGCCCCAGCATTTT.

The rearrangement uses TRBV2 and TRBJ1-2, with TRBD1 matching 7 bases. With 6 bases clipped from V and 2 bases from J, the junction kept 6 bases outside the gene matches. The CDR3 is 14 amino acids. Per germline, CDR1 SNHLY and CDR2 FYNNEI. The CDR3 protein is CASRPGQMNYGYTF. The CDR3 DNA is TGTGCCAGCAGGCCGGGACAGATGAACTATGGCTACACCTTC.

The chain links TRBV7-2 to TRBJ1-2; TRBD1 matches at 8 bases. Germline trimming cut 5 bases from V and 2 bases from J; bases unmatched to any gene: 4. CDR3 length equals 14 residues. CDR1 is SGHTA, CDR2 FQGNSA, per germline. CDR3 region: CASSRRQGNYGYTF. For the CDR3, the DNA is TGTGCCAGCAGCCGCCGACAGGGGAACTATGGCTACACCTTC. Looking up the rest from reference TRBV7-2 and TRBJ1-2 gives the full variable domain: GAGVSQSPSNKVTEKGKDVELRCDPISGHTALYWYRQSLGQGLEFLIYFQGNSAPDKSGLPSDRFSAERTGGSVSTLTIQRTQQEDSAVYLCASSRRQGNYGYTFGSGTRLTVV.

The chain combines TRBV5-4 with TRBJ1-2, with D perhaps matching TRBD1 (6 bases). CDR1 and CDR2 (germline): SGHNT, YYREEE (reference sequence). This CDR3 contains 15 residues. Trimming left V 4 bases short and J 6 bases short, with 19 bases between. The CDR3 DNA sequence: TGTGCCAGCAGCCGCTGGACAGACGGATTGGATGGCTACACCTTC. As protein: CASSRWTDGLDGYTF.

V gene TRBV28 combines with J gene TRBJ2-1; 10 positions match TRBD1. The length of the CDR3 is 13 residues. Germline V gene lookup returns CDR1 MDHEN and CDR2 SYDVKM. The trim removed 7 bases at V and 7 bases at J, leaving 4 bases unmatched. The CDR3 sequence is CASIDRGRNEQFF. The CDR3 nucleotides are TGTGCCAGCATCGACAGGGGGCGGAATGAGCAGTTCTTC. Full variable domain (missing parts from reference TRBV28 and TRBJ2-1): DVKVTQSSRYLVKRTGEKVFLECVQDMDHENMFWYRQDPGLGLRLIYFSYDVKMKEKGDIPEGYSVSREKKERFSLILESASTNQTSMYLCASIDRGRNEQFFGPGTRLTVL.

The chain combines TRBV7-3 with TRBJ2-1; TRBD1 matches at 7 bases. J lost 3 bases, V lost 1 base, and 15 bases had no gene match. This CDR3 region has 19 residues. CDR1 and CDR2 (germline): SGHTA, FQGTGA. The CDR3 is CASSLRGPGTVAIYNEQFF. The CDR3 DNA reads as TGTGCCAGCAGCTTAAGGGGTCCCGGGACAGTAGCGATCTACAATGAGCAGTTCTTC.

This chain uses TRBV28 with TRBJ2-2, with 7 bases matching TRBD2. CDR1 and CDR2 from the germline V gene are MDHEN and SYDVKM. Trimming took 2 bases from V and 1 from J; bases not matched to a gene: 1. This CDR3 comprises 15 residues. The CDR3 DNA sequence: TGTGCCAGCAGTTTAGAGCGGGAGAACACCGGGGAGCTGTTTTTT. Translated: CASSLERENTGELFF.